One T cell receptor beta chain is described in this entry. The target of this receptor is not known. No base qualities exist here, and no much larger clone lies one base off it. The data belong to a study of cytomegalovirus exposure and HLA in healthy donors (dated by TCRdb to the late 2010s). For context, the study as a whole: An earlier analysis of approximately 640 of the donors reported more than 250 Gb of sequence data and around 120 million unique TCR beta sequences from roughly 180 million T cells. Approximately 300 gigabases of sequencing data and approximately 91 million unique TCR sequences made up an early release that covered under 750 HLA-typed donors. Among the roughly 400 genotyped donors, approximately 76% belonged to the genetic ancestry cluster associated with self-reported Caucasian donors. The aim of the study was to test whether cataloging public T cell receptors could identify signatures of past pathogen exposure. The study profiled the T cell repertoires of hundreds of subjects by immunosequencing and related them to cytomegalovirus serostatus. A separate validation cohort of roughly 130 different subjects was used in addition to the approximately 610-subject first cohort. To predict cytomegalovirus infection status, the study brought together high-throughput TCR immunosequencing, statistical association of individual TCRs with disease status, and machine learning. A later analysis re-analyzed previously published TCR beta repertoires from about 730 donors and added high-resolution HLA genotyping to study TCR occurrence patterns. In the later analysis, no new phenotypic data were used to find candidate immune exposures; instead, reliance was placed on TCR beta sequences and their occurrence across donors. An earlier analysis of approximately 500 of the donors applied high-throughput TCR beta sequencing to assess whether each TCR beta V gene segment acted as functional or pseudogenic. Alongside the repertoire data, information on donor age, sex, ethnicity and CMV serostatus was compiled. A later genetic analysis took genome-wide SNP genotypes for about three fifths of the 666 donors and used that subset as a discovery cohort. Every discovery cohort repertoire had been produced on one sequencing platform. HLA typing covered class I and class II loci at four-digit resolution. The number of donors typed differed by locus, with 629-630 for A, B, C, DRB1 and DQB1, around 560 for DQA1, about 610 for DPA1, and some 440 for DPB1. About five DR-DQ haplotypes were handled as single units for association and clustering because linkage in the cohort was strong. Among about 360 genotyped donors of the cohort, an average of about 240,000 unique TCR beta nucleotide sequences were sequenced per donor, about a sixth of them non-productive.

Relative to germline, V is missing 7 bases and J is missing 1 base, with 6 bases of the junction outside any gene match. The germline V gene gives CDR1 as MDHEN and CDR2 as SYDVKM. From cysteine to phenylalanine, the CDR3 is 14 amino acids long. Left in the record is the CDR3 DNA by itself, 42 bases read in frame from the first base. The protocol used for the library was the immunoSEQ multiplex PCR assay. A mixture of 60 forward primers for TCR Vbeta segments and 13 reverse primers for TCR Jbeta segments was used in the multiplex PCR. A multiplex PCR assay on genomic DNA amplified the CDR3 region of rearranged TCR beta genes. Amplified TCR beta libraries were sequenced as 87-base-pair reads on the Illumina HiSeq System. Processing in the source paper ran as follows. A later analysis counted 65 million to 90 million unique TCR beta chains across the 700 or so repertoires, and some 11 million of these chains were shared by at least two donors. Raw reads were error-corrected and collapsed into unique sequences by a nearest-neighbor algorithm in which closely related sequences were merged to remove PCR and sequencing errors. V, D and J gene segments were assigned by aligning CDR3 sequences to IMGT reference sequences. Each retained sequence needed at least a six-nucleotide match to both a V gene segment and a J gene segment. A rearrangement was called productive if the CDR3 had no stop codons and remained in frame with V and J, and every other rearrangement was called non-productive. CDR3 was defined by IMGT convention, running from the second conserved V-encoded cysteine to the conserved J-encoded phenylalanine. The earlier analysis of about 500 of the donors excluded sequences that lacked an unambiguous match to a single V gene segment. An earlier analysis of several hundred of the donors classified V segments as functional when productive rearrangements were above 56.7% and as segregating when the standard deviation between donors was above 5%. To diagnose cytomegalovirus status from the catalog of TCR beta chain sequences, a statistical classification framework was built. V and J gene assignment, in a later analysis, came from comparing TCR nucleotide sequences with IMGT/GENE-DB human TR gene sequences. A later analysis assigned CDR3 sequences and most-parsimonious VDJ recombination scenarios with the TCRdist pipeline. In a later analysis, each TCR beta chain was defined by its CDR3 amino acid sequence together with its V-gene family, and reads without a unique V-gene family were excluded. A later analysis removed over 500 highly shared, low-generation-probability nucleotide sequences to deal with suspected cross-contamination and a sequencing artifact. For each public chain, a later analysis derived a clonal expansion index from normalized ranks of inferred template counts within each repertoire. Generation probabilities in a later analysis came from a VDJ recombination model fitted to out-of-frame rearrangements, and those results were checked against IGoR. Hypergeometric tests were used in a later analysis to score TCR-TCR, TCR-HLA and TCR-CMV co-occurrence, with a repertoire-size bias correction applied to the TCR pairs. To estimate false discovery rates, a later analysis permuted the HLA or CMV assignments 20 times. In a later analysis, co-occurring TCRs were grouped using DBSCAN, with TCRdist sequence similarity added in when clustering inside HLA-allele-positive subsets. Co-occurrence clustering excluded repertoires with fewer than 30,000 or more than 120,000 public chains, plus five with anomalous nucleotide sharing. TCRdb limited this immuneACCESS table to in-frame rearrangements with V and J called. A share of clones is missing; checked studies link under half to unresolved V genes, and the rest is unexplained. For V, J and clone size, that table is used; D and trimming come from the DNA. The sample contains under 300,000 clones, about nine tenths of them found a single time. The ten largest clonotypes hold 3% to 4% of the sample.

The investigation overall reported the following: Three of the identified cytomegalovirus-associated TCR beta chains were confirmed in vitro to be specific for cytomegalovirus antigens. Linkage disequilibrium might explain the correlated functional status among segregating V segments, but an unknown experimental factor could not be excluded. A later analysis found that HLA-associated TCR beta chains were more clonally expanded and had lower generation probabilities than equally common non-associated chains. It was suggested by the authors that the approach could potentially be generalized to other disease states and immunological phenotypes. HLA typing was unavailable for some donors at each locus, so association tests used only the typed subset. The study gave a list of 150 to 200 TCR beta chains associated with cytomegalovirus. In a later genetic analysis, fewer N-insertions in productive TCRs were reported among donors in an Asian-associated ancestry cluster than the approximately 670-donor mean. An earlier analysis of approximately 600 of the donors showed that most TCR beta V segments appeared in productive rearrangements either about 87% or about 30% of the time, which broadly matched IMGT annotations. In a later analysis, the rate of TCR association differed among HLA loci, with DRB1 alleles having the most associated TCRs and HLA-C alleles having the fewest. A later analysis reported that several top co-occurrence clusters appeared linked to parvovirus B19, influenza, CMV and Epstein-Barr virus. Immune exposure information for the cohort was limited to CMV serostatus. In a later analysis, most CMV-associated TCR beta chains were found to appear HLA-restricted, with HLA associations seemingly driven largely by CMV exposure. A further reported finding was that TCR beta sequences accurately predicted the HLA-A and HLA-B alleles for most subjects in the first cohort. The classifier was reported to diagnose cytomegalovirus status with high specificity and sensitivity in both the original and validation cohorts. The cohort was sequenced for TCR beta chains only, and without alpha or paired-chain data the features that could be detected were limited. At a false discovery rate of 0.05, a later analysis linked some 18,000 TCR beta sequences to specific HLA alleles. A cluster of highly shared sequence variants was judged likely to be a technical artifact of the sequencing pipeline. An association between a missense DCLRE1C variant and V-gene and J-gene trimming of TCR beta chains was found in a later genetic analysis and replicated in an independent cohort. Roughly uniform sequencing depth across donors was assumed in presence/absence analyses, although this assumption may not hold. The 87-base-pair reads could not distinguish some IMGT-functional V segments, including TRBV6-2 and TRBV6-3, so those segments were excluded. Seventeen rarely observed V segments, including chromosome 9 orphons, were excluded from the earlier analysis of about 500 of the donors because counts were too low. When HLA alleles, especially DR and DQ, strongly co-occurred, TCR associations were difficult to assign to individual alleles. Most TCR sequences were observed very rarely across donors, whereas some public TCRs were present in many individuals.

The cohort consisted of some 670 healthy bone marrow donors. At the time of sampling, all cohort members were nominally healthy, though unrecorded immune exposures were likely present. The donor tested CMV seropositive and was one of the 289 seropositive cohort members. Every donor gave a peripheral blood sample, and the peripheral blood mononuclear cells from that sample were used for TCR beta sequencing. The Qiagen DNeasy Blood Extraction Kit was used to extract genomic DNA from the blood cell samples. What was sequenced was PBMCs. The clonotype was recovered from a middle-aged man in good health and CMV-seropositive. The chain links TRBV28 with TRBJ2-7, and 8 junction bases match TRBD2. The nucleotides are TGTGCCAGCAAAAAAGCGGGGGTATCCTACGAGCAGTACTTC. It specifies CASKKAGVSYEQYF.